This T cell receptor beta chain was identified in a study of shared clonotypes between healthy human individuals. Findings and caveats of the study: Clonotype sharing among donors was thought likely to change with sequencing depth.

This CDR3 is built from 14 residues. The V end lost 3 bases, the J end lost 9 bases, and 15 bases lay between the germline ends. CDR1 is MDHEN and CDR2 is SYDVKM in the germline V gene. Details on this clone: Its target is unknown.

Profiled with immunoSEQ multiplex PCR; TCRdb holds only in-frame clones, not every one. The data hold about 1.1 million clones, with roughly 74% observed a single time. The chain combines TRBV28 with TRBJ2-4; D perhaps matches TRBD1 (5 bases). This TCR derives from a man between 18 and 35 years old in good health. Some clones in this sample may be carry-over from other donors' samples. Sequenced: memory CD4+ T cells from PBMCs. Regarding subset: CD45RA-negative fraction. Here the CDR3 reads CASSFVRVGGIQYF. CDR3 coding DNA: TGTGCCAGCAGTTTTGTCAGGGTGGGCGGCATTCAGTACTTC.